These 11 T cell receptor beta chains share one sample of origin, sequenced in a study of identical twins' blood T cells. TCRdb reprocessed the 5' RACE reads with MiXCR, giving one entry per CDR3 protein. The sample gives fewer than 450,000 distinct CDR3 sequences, 28% of which show up once; about 6% is in the top ten. Sample: PBMCs. These receptors all come from a woman between 18 and 55 years old in good health.

The genes are TRBV6-2 or TRBV6-3 and TRBJ1-1, with D unresolved. This CDR3 has 11 residues. Germline CDR1 is MNHEY and CDR2 is SVGEGT. The germline V and J ends were trimmed by 5 bases and 6 bases, with 7 bases remaining between them. The CDR3 DNA reads TGTGCCAGCAGTCACTACGCTGAAGCTTTCTTT. Its protein product is CASSHYAEAFF.

The chain links TRBV10-3 to TRBJ2-1; D perhaps matches TRBD2 (5 bases). The CDR3 covers 15 residues. Germline-derived CDR1 and CDR2 are ENHRY and SYGVKD. With 0 bases removed from V and 8 bases from J, the gap between germline ends came to 14 bases. The CDR3 bases are TGTGCCATCAGTGAGTCGCGAGGGAGAGTGGATGAGCAGTTCTTC. Translated: CAISESRGRVDEQFF.

This rearrangement joins TRBV20-1 to TRBJ2-3; no clear D. CDR3 size: 11 residues. Deletions cut 8 bases from V and 5 bases from J, with 11 bases between. Germline assignment: CDR1 DFQATT and CDR2 SNEGSKA (reference sequence). The CDR3 here is CSTPNLDTQYF. CDR3 DNA: TGCAGTACTCCCAACTTAGATACGCAGTATTTT.

The rearrangement joins TRBV10-2 to TRBJ1-1; 8 positions agree with TRBD1. CDR1 and CDR2 (germline): WSHSY, SAAADI. V was pared by 6 bases and J by 5 bases, with 11 bases of the junction left unmatched. The CDR3 is 15 residues long. The CDR3 sequence is CASSTPGQGGTEAFF. The DNA of the CDR3 is TGCGCCAGCAGCACTCCCGGACAGGGAGGTACTGAAGCTTTCTTT.

This clonotype showed up just a few times. This chain uses TRBV18 with TRBJ2-7, with 11 positions matching TRBD2. Trimming cost V 5 bases and J 6 bases; bases outside gene matches: 9. Germline CDR1 KGHSH, CDR2 LQKENI. This CDR3 has 15 amino acids. This chain's CDR3 is CASSSYLAGGAEQYF. The CDR3 DNA follows: TGTGCCAGCTCATCCTATCTAGCGGGGGGCGCCGAGCAGTACTTC.

For this clonotype: Mismatch with germline at one junction end may stem from a read error. J is TRBJ1-4 and V is TRBV5-1; no definite D call. Germline-derived CDR1 and CDR2 are SGHRS and YFSETQ. The CDR3 runs to 15 residues. The CDR3 DNA reads as TGCGCCAGTAGCTTGGTTCCCTCAACTAATGAAAAACTGTTTTTT. This sequence encodes CASSLVPSTNEKLFF. Variable domain in full (rest from reference TRBV5-1 and TRBJ1-4): KAGVTQTPRYLIKTRGQQVTLSCSPISGHRSVSWYQQTPGQGLQFLFEYFSETQRNKGNFPGRFSGRQFSNSRSEMNVSTLELGDSALYLCASSLVPSTNEKLFFGSGTQLSVL.

This clonotype has just a few counts. The chain is built from TRBV29-1 and TRBJ2-3, with TRBD2 as a possible D gene (5 bases). V lost 3 bases and J 1 base, leaving 8 bases between the germline ends. The germline gives CDR1 SQVTM, CDR2 ANQGSEA. This CDR3 is built from 13 residues. DNA of the CDR3: TGCAGCGTTGATGTCGGGGGCACAGATACGCAGTATTTT. Protein: CSVDVGGTDTQYF.

This clonotype was detected many times. The genes are TRBV20-1 and TRBJ2-2; D call uncertain. Per the germline V gene, CDR1 is DFQATT and CDR2 is SNEGSKA (reference sequence). The V gene lost 5 bases and the J gene lost 1 base, with 11 bases spanning the gap. This CDR3 region has 14 residues. The CDR3 here is CSASWSLNTGELFF. For the CDR3, the DNA is TGCAGTGCTTCTTGGTCTTTGAACACCGGGGAGCTGTTTTTT.

The sample holds many counts of this clonotype. The chain joins TRBV29-1 to TRBJ1-2, with TRBD1 identical over 7 bases. Germline-derived CDR1 and CDR2 are SQVTM and ANQGSEA. V lost 7 bases to trimming and J lost 3 bases; unmatched junction nucleotides: 2. The CDR3 contains 11 residues. CDR3 in DNA: TGCAGCGCCGGACAGGACTATGGCTACACCTTC. Translation gives CSAGQDYGYTF.

This chain connects TRBV10-3 to TRBJ2-3; D may be TRBD1 (5 bases). V lost 0 bases, J lost 3 bases, and 10 bases lay in between. Germline-derived CDR1 and CDR2 are ENHRY and SYGVKD. The CDR3 extends over 15 amino acids. CDR3 bases: TGTGCCATCAGTGAGTCCCAGGGAAGAACAGATACGCAGTATTTT. It specifies CAISESQGRTDTQYF.

To note about this clonotype: The junction departs from the called germline gene at one end, perhaps through a read error. V gene TRBV12-3 or TRBV12-4 combines with J gene TRBJ2-1; 14 bases match TRBD2. The CDR3 consists of 15 residues. This CDR3 reads CAGSATSGRAGEQFF. Here the CDR3 DNA reads TGTGCCGGCAGTGCGACTAGCGGGAGGGCTGGAGAGCAGTTCTTC.